These 20 T cell receptor beta chains share one sample of origin, sequenced in a study of T cell repertoires in cytomegalovirus infection. Using its own MiXCR run on the reads, TCRdb lists one record per CDR3 protein. The table lists 400,000 or so distinct CDR3 sequences, roughly 30% of them singletons. Sequenced material: PBMCs. The receptors stem from a human donor in good health (CMV status not recorded). Some clones in this sample may be carry-over from other donors' samples.

The V and J genes are TRBV12-3 or TRBV12-4 and TRBJ1-3; a weak D match, TRBD1 (5 bases). Trimming left V 8 bases short and J 2 bases short, with 16 bases between. The CDR3 covers 15 residues. CDR3 in amino acids: CASSFGRQTGNTIYF. CDR3 in DNA: TGTGCCAGCTCGTTTGGGAGACAGACTGGAAACACCATATATTTT.

This chain uses TRBV18 with TRBJ1-2; D not certain. The CDR3 sequence is 17 residues long. V gave up 2 bases and J gave up 2 bases, with 18 bases separating them. Looked up from germline, CDR1 is KGHSH and CDR2 is LQKENI. The CDR3 DNA follows: TGTGCCAGCTCACCATCGTCATCTACAGAAAAAAACTATGGCTACACCTTC. Protein product: CASSPSSSTEKNYGYTF.

A remark on this clonotype: One base away lies a much larger clone, so this may be a sequencing read error. The conserved final phenylalanine or tryptophan is absent from the CDR3, which likely points to a read error. This rearrangement joins TRBV11-2 to TRBJ2-1; D perhaps matches TRBD1 (6 bases). The V end lost 1 base, the J end lost 2 bases, and 18 bases lay between the germline ends. In germline, CDR1 is SGHAT, CDR2 FQNNGV. The CDR3 loop spans 18 amino acids. The CDR3 reads CASSLVPLGQRAYNEQFS. The CDR3 DNA reads as TGTGCCAGCAGCTTAGTCCCATTAGGACAGAGAGCCTACAATGAGCAGTTCTCC.

J is TRBJ1-1 and V is TRBV28; D unresolved. Germline V gene sequence: CDR1 MDHEN, CDR2 SYDVKM. The CDR3 spans 13 residues. The ends were cut back, 10 bases at V and 1 base at J, with 13 bases in the middle. CDR3 DNA sequence: TGTGCCACCAAGGACGTAAGGAACACTGAAGCTTTCTTT. Translating gives CATKDVRNTEAFF.

This clonotype was counted only a few times. The chain employs TRBV28 and TRBJ1-1; a weak D match, TRBD1 (5 bases). There are 15 residues in the CDR3. In germline, CDR1 is MDHEN, CDR2 SYDVKM. With 5 bases removed from V and 2 bases from J, the gap between germline ends came to 15 bases. CDR3 DNA sequence: TGTGCCAGCAGTCCCCCTATGGGGGTAAACACTGAAGCTTTCTTT. It yields the protein CASSPPMGVNTEAFF.

The chain employs TRBV6-2 or TRBV6-3 and TRBJ1-1; no clear D. Per germline, CDR1 MNHEY and CDR2 SVGEGT. The CDR3 extends over 12 amino acids. V was shortened by 8 bases and J by 5 bases, with 12 bases between the two germline ends. CDR3 in DNA: TGTGCCAGCCGACCCAGTGGGACTGAAGCTTTCTTT. Protein product: CASRPSGTEAFF.

This rearrangement joins TRBV2 to TRBJ1-6, with 7 nucleotides matching TRBD1. The CDR3 is 17 residues long. The ends lost 6 bases at V and 5 bases at J; junction bases unmatched: 13. Germline CDR1 reads SNHLY; CDR2 reads FYNNEI. CDR3 nucleotide sequence: TGTGCCAGCAGAGGGGGCCAGGCGGTATGGGATAATTCACCCCTCCACTTT. It yields the protein CASRGGQAVWDNSPLHF.

The chain employs TRBV6-6 and TRBJ2-3; D call uncertain. V lost 0 bases, J lost 1 base, and 11 bases lay in between. Germline V gene sequence: CDR1 MNHNY, CDR2 SVGAGI (reference sequence). The CDR3 has 16 amino acids. In DNA, the CDR3 is TGTGCCAGCAGTTACTCCCCCACCTTGGGCACAGATACGCAGTATTTT. Its protein product is CASSYSPTLGTDTQYF.

The V gene is TRBV28, the J gene TRBJ1-5, with D unclear. The germline V gene encodes CDR1 MDHEN and CDR2 SYDVKM. V was trimmed by 5 bases and J by 1 base, leaving 9 bases between them. The CDR3 is 14 residues long. CDR3 bases: TGTGCCAGCAGTGAGGCCGGGAGCAATCAGCCCCAGCATTTT. Protein product: CASSEAGSNQPQHF.

This clonotype was observed a few times. The chain has TRBV12-3 or TRBV12-4 and TRBJ2-5, with D perhaps matching TRBD1 or TRBD2 (5 bases each). Between the trimmed V and J ends, which lost 3 bases and 5 bases, there was a span of 10 bases. This CDR3 region has 13 residues. DNA for the CDR3: TGTGCCAGCAGTTTTTTGGGGGACGAGACCCAGTACTTC. Amino acids: CASSFLGDETQYF.

This clonotype was seen a few times. The rearrangement uses TRBV11-2 and TRBJ2-7; a weak D match, TRBD2 (7 bases). This CDR3 is built from 14 residues. Trimming took off 4 bases at V and 2 bases at J, with 12 bases between the two ends. CDR1 is SGHAT, CDR2 FQNNGV, per germline. The CDR3 spells CASSYRGGAYEQYF. DNA of the CDR3: TGTGCCAGCAGCTACCGAGGGGGGGCCTACGAGCAGTACTTC.

CDR3 DNA sequence: TGCAGCGTTACCCGGGACTTCTACAATGAGCAGTTCTTC. Its protein product is CSVTRDFYNEQFF. This chain uses TRBV29-1 with TRBJ2-1; a weak D match, TRBD2 (6 bases). The CDR3 loop spans 13 amino acids. V was pared by 5 bases and J by 3 bases, with 11 bases between. Germline-derived CDR1 and CDR2 are SQVTM and ANQGSEA.

V is TRBV6-2 or TRBV6-3 and J is TRBJ1-2; 7 bases match TRBD1. This CDR3 has 14 residues. The trim removed 5 bases at V and 4 bases at J, leaving 7 bases unmatched. Germline CDR1 and CDR2: MNHEY and SVGEGT. The DNA for the CDR3 is TGTGCCAGCAGTCCAACAGGGGAAGGCTATGGCTACACCTTC. This encodes CASSPTGEGYGYTF.

V gene TRBV19 combines with J gene TRBJ1-4; D unclear. With 11 bases removed from V and 3 bases from J, the gap between germline ends came to 16 bases. This CDR3 has 14 amino acids. In germline, CDR1 is LNHDA, CDR2 SQIVND (reference sequence). In DNA form, the CDR3 reads TGTGCCGCCAGTCCCTCGTCAGCTAATGAAAAACTGTTTTTT. Translation gives CAASPSSANEKLFF.

The chain has TRBV27 and TRBJ2-1; the D is unclear. Trimming shortened V by 5 bases and J by 5 bases, and 13 bases separated the two germline ends. Per germline, CDR1 MNHEY and CDR2 SMNVEV (reference sequence). CDR3 length: 14 amino acids. CDR3 loop: CASSPRYRNNEQFF. Written as DNA, the CDR3 is TGTGCCAGCAGTCCACGTTACCGGAACAATGAGCAGTTCTTC.

A few counts support this clonotype. The V call is TRBV4-2, the J call TRBJ1-1; weak D call: TRBD1 (5 bases). V dropped 0 bases and J dropped 0 bases, with 11 bases sitting between them. The V gene's germline CDR1 is LGHNA and CDR2 YNFKEQ. The CDR3 spans 16 residues. CDR3 DNA: TGTGCCAGCAGCCAAGATGGAACAGGAGTGAACACTGAAGCTTTCTTT. This encodes CASSQDGTGVNTEAFF.

This clonotype was seen only once. V and J are TRBV7-2 and TRBJ2-1, with D hard to call. Germline V lookup: CDR1 SGHTA, CDR2 FQGNSA. The CDR3 totals 11 residues. V was trimmed by 5 bases and J by 15 bases, leaving 14 bases between them. In nucleotides, the CDR3 is TGTGCCAGCAGCCAACAGTTCGAACGGTTCTTC. Encoded protein: CASSQQFERFF.

The chain links TRBV28 to TRBJ1-1; D not certain. Germline CDR1 reads MDHEN; CDR2 reads SYDVKM. V lost 0 bases and J 4 bases, leaving 3 bases between the germline ends. The CDR3 length is 12 residues. CDR3 region: CASSLWATEAFF. In DNA form, the CDR3 reads TGTGCCAGCAGTTTATGGGCCACTGAAGCTTTCTTT. The complete variable domain, with remaining parts taken from reference TRBV28 and TRBJ1-1, reads DVKVTQSSRYLVKRTGEKVFLECVQDMDHENMFWYRQDPGLGLRLIYFSYDVKMKEKGDIPEGYSVSREKKERFSLILESASTNQTSMYLCASSLWATEAFFGQGTRLTVV.

This clonotype has only a few counts. V is TRBV4-2 and J is TRBJ2-1; TRBD1 agrees at 7 bases. The junction had 12 bases not matched to a gene; V was cut back by 3 bases and J by 4 bases. The CDR3 is made up of 17 amino acids. The germline V gene has CDR1 LGHNA and CDR2 YNFKEQ. CDR3 sequence: CASSQVGPGTVYNEQFF. DNA of the CDR3: TGTGCCAGCAGCCAGGTGGGACCCGGGACAGTTTACAATGAGCAGTTCTTC.

The V call is TRBV7-4, the J call TRBJ1-2, with D maybe TRBD1 (5 bases). The CDR3 contains 12 residues. CDR1 and CDR2 from the germline V gene are SGHVT and SQSDAQ. Trimming took 7 bases from V and 4 from J, leaving 10 bases between them. The CDR3 region has the DNA TGTGCCAGCACCTCAGGGACCTATGGCTACACCTTC. Its protein is CASTSGTYGYTF.